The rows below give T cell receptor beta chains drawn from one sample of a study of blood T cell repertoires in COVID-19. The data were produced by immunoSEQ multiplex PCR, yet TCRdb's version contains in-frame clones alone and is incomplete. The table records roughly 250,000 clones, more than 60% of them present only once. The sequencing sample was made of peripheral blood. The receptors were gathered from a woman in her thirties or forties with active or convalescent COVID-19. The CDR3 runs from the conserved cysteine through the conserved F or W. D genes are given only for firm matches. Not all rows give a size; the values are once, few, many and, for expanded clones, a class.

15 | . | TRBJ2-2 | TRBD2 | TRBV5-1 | CASRWTSGDVGELFF | TGCGCCAGCAGATGGACTAGCGGGGATGTCGGGGAGCTGTTTTTT
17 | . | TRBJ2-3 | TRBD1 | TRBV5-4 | CASSFHRGVAGTDTQYF | TGTGCCAGCAGCTTCCACAGGGGGGTAGCCGGCACAGATACGCAGTATTTT
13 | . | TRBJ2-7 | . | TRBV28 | CASSVTPTYEQYF | TGTGCCAGCAGTGTCACACCAACCTACGAGCAGTACTTC
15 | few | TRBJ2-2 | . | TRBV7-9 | CASSSVTVETGELFF | TGTGCCAGCAGCTCCGTGACTGTGGAGACCGGGGAGCTGTTTTTT
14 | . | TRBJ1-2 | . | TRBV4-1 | CASSQPGRYYGYTF | TGCGCCAGCAGCCAACCAGGGCGATACTATGGCTACACCTTC
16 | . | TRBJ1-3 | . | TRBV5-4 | CASSLEPGRTGNTIYF | TGTGCCAGCAGCTTGGAGCCGGGTCGCACTGGAAACACCATATATTTT
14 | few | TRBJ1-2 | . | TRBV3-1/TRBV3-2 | CASSQRAPNYGYTF | TGTGCCAGCAGCCAACGCGCCCCTAACTATGGCTACACCTTC
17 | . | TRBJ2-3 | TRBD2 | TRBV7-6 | CASSSLNSGGRTDTQYF | TGTGCCAGCAGCTCCTTAAATAGCGGGGGGCGCACAGATACGCAGTATTTT
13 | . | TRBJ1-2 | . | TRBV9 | CASSDTTSYGYTF | TGTGCCAGCAGCGATACGACAAGCTATGGCTACACCTTC
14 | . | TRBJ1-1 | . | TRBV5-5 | CASRGGELNTEAFF | TGTGCCAGCAGGGGCGGGGAGCTCAACACTGAAGCTTTCTTT
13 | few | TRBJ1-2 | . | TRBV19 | CASSPGPGVGYTF | TGTGCCAGTAGCCCCGGGCCAGGGGTAGGCTACACCTTC
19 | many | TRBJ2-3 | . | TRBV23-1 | CASSQFLNGAPNHTDTQYF | TGCGCCAGCAGTCAATTCTTAAATGGGGCCCCAAATCACACAGATACGCAGTATTTT
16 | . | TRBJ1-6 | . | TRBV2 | CASSDDKGAYNSPLHF | TGTGCCAGCAGCGACGATAAGGGGGCCTATAATTCACCCCTCCACTTT
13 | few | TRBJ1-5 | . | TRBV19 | CASAAQGREAQHF | TGTGCCAGTGCTGCACAGGGAAGGGAAGCCCAGCATTTT
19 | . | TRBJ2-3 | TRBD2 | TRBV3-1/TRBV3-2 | CASSQGTSGGFVGTDTQYF | TGTGCCAGCAGCCAAGGGACGAGCGGGGGGTTTGTAGGCACAGATACGCAGTATTTT
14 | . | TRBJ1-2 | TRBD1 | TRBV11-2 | CASSPTGVDYGYTF | TGTGCCAGCAGCCCTACAGGGGTCGACTATGGCTACACCTTC
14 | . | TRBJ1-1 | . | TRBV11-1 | CASSLFQGNTEAFF | TGTGCCAGCAGCTTATTCCAGGGGAACACTGAAGCTTTCTTT
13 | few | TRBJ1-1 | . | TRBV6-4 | CASSKTLRGEAFF | TGTGCCAGCAGTAAGACCCTTAGGGGTGAAGCTTTCTTT
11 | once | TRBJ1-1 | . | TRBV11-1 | CASSPGKKAFF | TGTGCCAGCAGCCCGGGGAAAAAGGCTTTCTTT
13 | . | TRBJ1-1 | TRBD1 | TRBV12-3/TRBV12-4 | CASSQGVYTEAFF | TGTGCCAGCAGCCAGGGGGTCTACACTGAAGCTTTCTTT
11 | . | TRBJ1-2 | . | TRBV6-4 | CAGSTGNGYTF | TGTGCCGGGTCCACAGGGAATGGCTACACCTTC
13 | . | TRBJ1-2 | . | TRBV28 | CASSFPGGYGYTF | TGTGCCAGCAGTTTTCCGGGAGGGTATGGCTACACCTTC
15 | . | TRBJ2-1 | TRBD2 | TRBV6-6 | CASSYTSGTINEQFF | TGTGCCAGCAGTTATACCTCGGGGACTATCAATGAGCAGTTCTTC
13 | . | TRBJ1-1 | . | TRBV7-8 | CASSLARNTEAFF | TGTGCCAGCAGCTTAGCTCGGAACACTGAAGCTTTCTTT
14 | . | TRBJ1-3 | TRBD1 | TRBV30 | CAWRDRVSGNTIYF | TGTGCCTGGAGGGACAGGGTCTCTGGAAACACCATATATTTT
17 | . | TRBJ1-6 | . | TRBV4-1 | CASSQDRIGQRDSPLHF | TGCGCCAGCAGCCAAGATCGGATTGGGCAGCGGGATTCACCCCTCCACTTT
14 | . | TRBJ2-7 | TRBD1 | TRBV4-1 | CASSSPGTAYEQYF | TGCGCCAGCAGTTCCCCCGGGACAGCCTACGAGCAGTACTTC
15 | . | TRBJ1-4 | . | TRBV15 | CATSRVVGEREKLFF | TGTGCCACCAGCAGAGTAGTTGGGGAGAGGGAAAAACTGTTTTTT
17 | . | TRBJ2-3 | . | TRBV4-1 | CASSLKPVASQSDTQYF | TGCGCCAGCAGCCTCAAACCCGTGGCCTCCCAGTCAGATACGCAGTATTTT